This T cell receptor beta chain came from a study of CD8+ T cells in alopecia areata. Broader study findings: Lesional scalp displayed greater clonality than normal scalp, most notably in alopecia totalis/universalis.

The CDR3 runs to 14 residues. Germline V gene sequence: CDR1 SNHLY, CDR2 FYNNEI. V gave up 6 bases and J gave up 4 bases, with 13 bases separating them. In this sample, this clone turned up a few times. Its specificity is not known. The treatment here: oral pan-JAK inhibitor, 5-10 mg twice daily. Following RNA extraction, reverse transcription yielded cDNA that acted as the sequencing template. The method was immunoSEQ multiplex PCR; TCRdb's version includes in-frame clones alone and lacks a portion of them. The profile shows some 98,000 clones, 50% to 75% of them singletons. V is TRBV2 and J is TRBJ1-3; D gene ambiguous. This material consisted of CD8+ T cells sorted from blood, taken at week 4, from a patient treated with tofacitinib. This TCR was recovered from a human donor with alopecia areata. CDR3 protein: CASRMLGTGNTIYF. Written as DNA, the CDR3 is TGTGCCAGCAGGATGTTGGGAACAGGAAACACCATATATTTT.